Presented here are 31 T cell receptor beta chains from one specimen sequenced in a study of T cell repertoires and HLA-DP antigens. Antigens for these TCRs are unknown. TCRdb's copy holds only in-frame clones and misses some; the assay was immunoSEQ multiplex PCR. The data contain over 60,000 clones, about four fifths of them singletons. Specimen: CD4+ T cells from PBMCs. The receptors originated from a man between 60 and 70 years old in good health and CMV-seronegative.

This clone was detected only a few times. CDR3 region: CASTNGRGGYGYTF. CDR3 nucleotide sequence: TGTGCCAGTACCAATGGTCGGGGCGGCTATGGCTACACCTTC. The genes are TRBV19 and TRBJ1-2; the D gene is possibly TRBD1 (5 bases). V was clipped by 7 bases and J by 4 bases, with 16 bases between them. This CDR3 contains 14 residues. CDR1 LNHDA and CDR2 SQIVND come from the germline V gene (reference sequence). Drawing the rest from reference TRBV19 and TRBJ1-2, the complete variable domain is DGGITQSPKYLFRKEGQNVTLSCEQNLNHDAMYWYRQDPGQGLRLIYYSQIVNDFQKGDIAEGYSVSREKKESFPLTVTSAQKNPTAFYLCASTNGRGGYGYTFGSGTRLTVV.

The gene calls are TRBV28 and TRBJ2-7, with D uncertain. Per the germline V gene, CDR1 is MDHEN and CDR2 is SYDVKM. The CDR3 length is 14 residues. V lost 3 bases and J 5 bases, leaving 14 bases between the germline ends. The CDR3 sequence: CASSLGSRKNEQYV. CDR3 bases: TGTGCCAGCAGTTTGGGGTCGCGGAAAAACGAGCAGTACGTC.

The chain links TRBV7-2 to TRBJ2-7; D possibly uses TRBD1 or TRBD2 (6 bases each). This CDR3 spans 15 amino acids. Trimming took 5 bases from V and 2 from J, leaving 16 bases between them. The V gene's germline CDR1 is SGHTA and CDR2 FQGNSA. Here the CDR3 DNA reads TGTGCCAGCAGCCCAGCCGGGGGCGCCACCTACGAGCAGTACTTC. Encoded protein: CASSPAGGATYEQYF.

The V and J genes are TRBV7-2 and TRBJ2-7; TRBD1 is a possible D gene (6 bases). CDR1 SGHTA and CDR2 FQGNSA come from the germline V gene. This CDR3 spans 13 amino acids. Trimming shortened V by 5 bases and J by 7 bases, and 15 bases separated the two germline ends. This chain's CDR3 is CASSLSPGDEQYF. CDR3 DNA sequence: TGTGCCAGCAGCCTGAGTCCAGGGGATGAGCAGTACTTC. The full variable domain, with the rest looked up from reference TRBV7-2 and TRBJ2-7, is GAGVSQSPSNKVTEKGKDVELRCDPISGHTALYWYRQSLGQGLEFLIYFQGNSAPDKSGLPSDRFSAERTGGSVSTLTIQRTQQEDSAVYLCASSLSPGDEQYFGPGTRLTVT.

The gene calls are TRBV10-3 and TRBJ2-3; TRBD2 matches at 13 bases. CDR1 is ENHRY and CDR2 is SYGVKD in the germline V gene. The CDR3 has 16 amino acids. Trimming cost V 2 bases and J 5 bases; bases outside gene matches: 4. DNA for the CDR3: TGTGCCATCAGTGAGCGGGGACTAGCGGGGATAGATACGCAGTATTTT. Encoded protein: CAISERGLAGIDTQYF.

The chain combines TRBV6-5 with TRBJ2-2; the match to TRBD1 covers 8 bases. V dropped 2 bases and J dropped 5; count of bases not matched to a gene: 4. Germline-derived CDR1 and CDR2 are MNHEY and SVGAGI. The CDR3 sequence is 15 residues long. CDR3 in amino acids: CASSYRRTGTGELFF. CDR3 sequence (DNA): TGTGCCAGCAGTTACCGTAGGACAGGGACCGGGGAGCTGTTTTTT.

The genes are TRBV5-4 and TRBJ2-3, with D tentatively TRBD1 (6 bases). This CDR3 has 11 residues. V was shortened by 10 bases and J by 7 bases, with 13 bases between the two germline ends. CDR1 is SGHNT, CDR2 YYREEE, per germline (reference sequence). CDR3 DNA sequence: TGTGCCTGGAAGGGGGTCAATACGCAGTATTTT. Its translation: CAWKGVNTQYF. Together with reference TRBV5-4 and TRBJ2-3, the CDR3 gives the full variable domain: ETGVTQSPTHLIKTRGQQVTLRCSSQSGHNTVSWYQQALGQGPQFIFQYYREEENGRGNFPPRFSGLQFPNYSSELNVNALELDDSALYLCAWKGVNTQYFGPGTRLTVL.

The table lists this clone with a few counts. The CDR3 region has the DNA TGTGCCAGCAGCCGGAGGACGGAAGAGACCCAGTACTTC. It codes for CASSRRTEETQYF. The chain joins TRBV7-9 to TRBJ2-5, with D maybe TRBD2 (5 bases). There are 13 residues in the CDR3. The V gene lost 5 bases and the J gene lost 3 bases, with 10 bases spanning the gap. The germline V gene encodes CDR1 SEHNR and CDR2 FQNEAQ (reference sequence).

The chain employs TRBV11-2 and TRBJ2-5; TRBD1 agrees at 10 bases. CDR3 length: 16 residues. V lost 0 bases and J lost 5; bases outside the gene matches: 6. Germline CDR1 SGHAT, CDR2 FQNNGV. The CDR3 loop is CASSLERDRGLETQYF. The CDR3 region has the DNA TGTGCCAGCAGCTTAGAACGGGACAGGGGTCTGGAGACCCAGTACTTC.

The V and J genes are TRBV9 and TRBJ2-5; TRBD2 agrees at 9 bases. CDR3 length equals 17 residues. After removal of 4 bases from V and 4 bases from J, the junction contained 14 bases not matched to a gene. Germline V lookup: CDR1 SGDLS, CDR2 YYNGEE. The CDR3 reads CASSLGAGGPRGETQYF. CDR3 DNA sequence: TGTGCCAGCAGCCTAGGGGCGGGAGGGCCGAGGGGAGAGACCCAGTACTTC.

This chain connects TRBV5-1 to TRBJ2-5; D unclear. Deletions cut 0 bases from V and 0 bases from J, with 9 bases between. This CDR3 is built from 15 residues. The germline CDR1 and CDR2 sequences are SGHRS and YFSETQ. The DNA for the CDR3 is TGCGCCAGCAGCTTGGAATCGTTGTACCAAGAGACCCAGTACTTC. Translation gives CASSLESLYQETQYF.

The DNA for the CDR3 is TGTGCCAGCAGTTCAGGGAGCTCCTATAATTCACCCCTCCACTTT. Amino acid sequence: CASSSGSSYNSPLHF. The rearrangement links TRBV2 to TRBJ1-6; TRBD1 might be the D (5 bases). V lost 5 bases and J 0 bases, leaving 8 bases between the germline ends. Germline loops: CDR1 SNHLY, CDR2 FYNNEI. This CDR3 is built from 15 residues.

The gene calls are TRBV6-6 and TRBJ1-6; D is perhaps TRBD1 (6 bases). Deletions cut 5 bases from V and 7 bases from J, with 9 bases between. Per the germline V gene, CDR1 is MNHNY and CDR2 is SVGAGI (reference sequence). The length of the CDR3 is 13 residues. The CDR3 sequence: CASSQGSNSPLHF. In nucleotides, the CDR3 is TGTGCCAGCAGTCAGGGGAGCAATTCACCCCTCCACTTT.

Only one count was recorded for this clone. The chain combines TRBV10-3 with TRBJ1-5; the D is unclear. With 8 bases removed from V and 4 bases from J, the gap between germline ends came to 9 bases. Germline-derived CDR1 and CDR2 are ENHRY and SYGVKD. The CDR3 runs to 12 residues. CDR3 protein: CAIQDGNQPQHF. The CDR3 DNA follows: TGTGCCATCCAGGATGGGAATCAGCCCCAGCATTTT.

The chain uses TRBV15 and TRBJ2-1; no reliable D call. The CDR3 is 14 residues long. Trimming cost V 4 bases and J 10 bases, with 17 bases left between them. Germline-derived CDR1 and CDR2 are LNHNV and YYDKDF (reference sequence). Here the CDR3 DNA reads TGTGCCACCAGCATTTTAAGACAATTAGGCGAGCAGTTCTTC. It translates to CATSILRQLGEQFF.

The chain uses TRBV10-3 and TRBJ2-1, with a tentative D call TRBD1 (6 bases). CDR3 length equals 13 residues. The V end lost 10 bases, the J end lost 5 bases, and 15 bases lay between the germline ends. Germline V CDR1 and CDR2: ENHRY, SYGVKD. The CDR3 region is CATRTVINNEQFF. In DNA, the CDR3 is TGTGCCACCCGGACAGTAATCAACAATGAGCAGTTCTTC.

V and J are TRBV28 and TRBJ1-2, with D perhaps matching TRBD1 (5 bases). The V gene's germline CDR1 is MDHEN and CDR2 SYDVKM. This CDR3 contains 14 residues. The V end lost 2 bases, the J end lost 4 bases, and 11 bases lay between the germline ends. The DNA of the CDR3 is TGTGCCAGCAGTTTAGGAGGGGTAGGCTATGGCTACACCTTC. Protein sequence: CASSLGGVGYGYTF.

The rearrangement joins TRBV14 to TRBJ1-4; TRBD1 agrees at 7 bases. Trimming removed 1 base from V and 6 bases from J; junction bases left unmatched: 8. This CDR3 contains 16 residues. CDR1 is SGHDN, CDR2 FVKESK, per germline. The CDR3 region has the DNA TGTGCCAGCAGCCAAGTAATAAGGGGGCGGTATGAAAAACTGTTTTTT. Translated: CASSQVIRGRYEKLFF. Variable domain in full (rest from reference TRBV14 and TRBJ1-4): EAGVTQFPSHSVIEKGQTVTLRCDPISGHDNLYWYRRVMGKEIKFLLHFVKESKQDESGMPNNRFLAERTGGTYSTLKVQPAELEDSGVYFCASSQVIRGRYEKLFFGSGTQLSVL.

The chain combines TRBV2 with TRBJ1-1; D gene ambiguous. The germline V and J ends were trimmed by 8 bases and 3 bases, with 7 bases remaining between them. The CDR3 is made up of 11 amino acids. Germline CDR1 SNHLY, CDR2 FYNNEI. In nucleotides, the CDR3 is TGTGCCAGCTTCCTATACACTGAAGCTTTCTTT. Its protein is CASFLYTEAFF.

The J gene is TRBJ2-2, the V gene TRBV18; D not certain. This CDR3 has 14 residues. The germline CDR1 and CDR2 sequences are KGHSH and LQKENI. V was trimmed by 3 bases and J by 3 bases, leaving 8 bases between them. CDR3 in amino acids: CASSPRSDTGELFF. For the CDR3, the DNA is TGTGCCAGCTCACCGCGCAGTGACACCGGGGAGCTGTTTTTT.

This rearrangement joins TRBV7-6 to TRBJ1-6; 7 nucleotides align to TRBD1. The CDR3 length is 17 residues. Germline assignment: CDR1 SGHVS and CDR2 FNYEAQ. V was clipped by 1 base and J by 5 bases; unmatched bases: 8. The DNA of the CDR3 is TGTGCCAGCAGCTTAGAGGCAGGGGGTTTGGATAATTCACCCCTCCACTTT. It specifies CASSLEAGGLDNSPLHF.

In its sample, this clone was seen once. The chain couples TRBV9 to TRBJ2-2; maybe TRBD2 (6 bases). The germline V gene has CDR1 SGDLS and CDR2 YYNGEE. The CDR3 spans 16 residues. Trimming left V 0 bases short and J 2 bases short, with 11 bases between. In DNA form, the CDR3 reads TGTGCCAGCAGCGTAGCTACGACTAGTAACACCGGGGAGCTGTTTTTT. Translation: CASSVATTSNTGELFF.

The chain joins TRBV5-1 to TRBJ2-7; 9 bases fit TRBD1. Germline lookup yields CDR1 SGHRS and CDR2 YFSETQ. V was clipped by 4 bases and J by 2 bases; unmatched bases: 7. This CDR3 is 15 amino acids long. The CDR3 loop reads CASSAGQGQTYEQYV. The CDR3 DNA is TGCGCCAGCAGCGCGGGACAGGGCCAGACCTACGAGCAGTACGTC.

J is TRBJ2-2 and V is TRBV4-1; 8 nucleotides line up with TRBD1. This CDR3 is 17 amino acids long. Germline values: CDR1 MGHRA, CDR2 YSYEKL. The trim removed 3 bases at V and 4 bases at J, leaving 10 bases unmatched. The CDR3 region is CASSQGPGQVSTGELFF. For the CDR3, the DNA is TGCGCCAGCAGCCAGGGTCCGGGACAGGTATCCACCGGGGAGCTGTTTTTT.

V and J are TRBV10-3 and TRBJ2-7, with 7 bases fitting TRBD2. The V gene's germline CDR1 is ENHRY and CDR2 SYGVKD. CDR3 length: 13 amino acids. The trim removed 10 bases at V and 6 bases at J, leaving 12 bases unmatched. Written as DNA, the CDR3 is TGTGCCACCGCGGGGGTTGGGGAAAGCGAGCAGTACTTC. This encodes CATAGVGESEQYF.

This clone was seen a single time. The chain employs TRBV9 and TRBJ2-3, with D uncertain. CDR3 length: 15 amino acids. V was shortened by 0 bases and J by 2 bases, with 10 bases between the two germline ends. The germline V gene has CDR1 SGDLS and CDR2 YYNGEE. Here the CDR3 DNA reads TGTGCCAGCAGCGTAGTCCCCCAGCACACAGATACGCAGTATTTT. Its translation is CASSVVPQHTDTQYF.

The chain recombines TRBV30 with TRBJ2-3; D is possibly TRBD1 or TRBD2 (5 bases each). The CDR3 spans 14 residues. V lost 3 bases, J lost 6 bases, and 16 bases lay in between. The germline CDR1 and CDR2 sequences are GTSNPN and SVGIG (reference sequence). DNA of the CDR3: TGTGCCTGGAGCAACGGGGCCCGGTCGGATACGCAGTATTTT. Encoded protein: CAWSNGARSDTQYF.

The rearrangement joins TRBV18 to TRBJ1-1; D is ambiguous. This CDR3 spans 14 amino acids. V lost 0 bases to trimming and J lost 3 bases, with 8 bases between them. The V gene's germline CDR1 is KGHSH and CDR2 LQKENI. The CDR3 DNA reads TGTGCCAGCTCACCACCGCTAAGGGACACTGAAGCTTTCTTT. Translation: CASSPPLRDTEAFF.

This chain joins TRBV10-3 and TRBJ2-5; tentative D call: TRBD2 (5 bases). This CDR3 is built from 13 residues. V was pared by 6 bases and J by 5 bases, with 13 bases between. CDR1 and CDR2 (germline): ENHRY, SYGVKD. This CDR3 reads CAISSGNRETQYF. CDR3 DNA sequence: TGTGCCATCAGCTCGGGGAATCGGGAGACCCAGTACTTC.

The V call is TRBV6-1, the J call TRBJ1-2; 8 nucleotides agree with TRBD1. This CDR3 spans 13 amino acids. J was trimmed by 7 bases and V by 7 bases; bases with no gene match: 8. The germline V gene has CDR1 MNHNS and CDR2 SASEGT. CDR3 DNA sequence: TGTGCCAGCATTTCCGGACAGGGTGCTGGCTACACCTTC. Amino acid sequence: CASISGQGAGYTF.

CDR3 loop: CASSGQVSVVAQYF. CDR3 DNA sequence: TGTGCCAGCAGCGGACAGGTATCGGTAGTAGCGCAGTATTTT. This sequence joins TRBV7-2 and TRBJ2-3, with 7 bases aligning to TRBD1. The ends lost 5 bases at V and 10 bases at J; junction bases unmatched: 12. From germline, CDR1 is SGHTA and CDR2 FQGNSA. The CDR3 contains 14 residues.